This T cell receptor beta chain derives from a study of blood T cell repertoires in COVID-19 (TCRdb year 2020). Turning to the overall study: Samples from collaborators originated in the United States, Italy and Spain and spanned both the acute and convalescent phases of COVID-19. The material from the prospective study consisted of cDNA or gDNA derived from T cells, B-cell-depleted T cells, or PBMCs. Deeply sampled blood TCRbeta repertoires from subjects exposed to, actively infected with, or recovered from COVID-19 were included in the dataset. A freely available public database, intended as a resource for researchers studying the immune response to SARS-CoV-2, is where the repertoires were released. The samples were drawn from two sources: the first 160 participants of the ongoing ImmuneRACE study, and some 1,300 subjects contributed by 6 global collaborators. A de-identified subject ID, COVID-19 status, age in years and sex were almost always included in the sample metadata. Where available, HLA class I and class II types were taken from metadata supplied by the sample provider and were not determined by assay-based typing.

The collaborating institutions used their own protocols to collect whole blood in K2EDTA tubes. For TCRbeta analysis, collaborators shipped samples as frozen whole blood, isolated PBMCs, or DNA extracted from either of those sample types. Beyond this particular receptor, the publication reports: How much clinical and demographic metadata was included differed by source and by participant, and the metadata was provided uncurated.

CDR1 and CDR2 were assigned from the germline V gene as SGHAT and FQNNGV. Including cysteine and phenylalanine, the CDR3 has 18 amino acids. Only the CDR3 DNA stays, 54 bases, in frame from base 1. V lost 5 bases and J lost 3 bases, and the count of bases not matched to a germline gene is 19. Turning to this clone: The antigen this receptor binds is unknown. The input lacks base qualities; no much larger clone sits a single base away.

TCRbeta CDR3 regions were amplified from genomic DNA using the immunoSEQ Assay, a bias-controlled multiplex PCR. From the authors' description of their analysis: Within the assay, amplification of reference gene primers was used to estimate how many nucleated cells each sample contained. To quantify the absolute abundance of each unique TCRbeta CDR3 rearrangement, sequence reads were collapsed and filtered. For each sample, productive Simpson clonality was calculated as the square root of Simpson's diversity index over productive rearrangements. TCRdb mirrors the immuneACCESS table, restricted to in-frame sequences. Some clones are absent from its copies; in checked studies, under half trace to an unresolved V gene, and the reason for the others is unknown. Clone size and V and J calls were adopted from that table, with D and trimming inferred from the DNA. This sample gives 100,000 to 120,000 clones in total; less than 75% of them show up just once. The ten largest clones represent more than 1.5% of the sample.

Sequencing was performed on peripheral blood. The V and J genes are TRBV11-2 and TRBJ2-7; 7 junctional bases match TRBD2. The receptor's source is a woman between 40 and 50 years old with acute or convalescent COVID-19. The CDR3 sequence is CASSSGLVGLGPIYEQYF. The DNA sequence is given as TGTGCCAGCAGCAGTGGACTAGTAGGTTTAGGACCAATCTACGAGCAGTACTTC.